This T cell receptor (beta chain) stems from a study of Ad26.COV2.S vaccination and SARS-CoV-2 variants. Overall study: By the intramuscular route, Ad26.COV2.S was given once, or twice 56 days apart.

Treatment denoted: approximately 18 received Ad26.COV2.S at low or high dose, single or two shots; a few received placebo; per-sample allocation not given. Repertoires come from day 63 after the first vaccine or placebo injection. Sequencing used immunoSEQ multiplex PCR; TCRdb keeps in-frame clones, though not all of them. The sample lists 440,000 or so clones, 89% occurring once. Between the trimmed V and J ends, which lost 4 bases and 0 bases, there was a span of 9 bases. Germline loops: CDR1 SGHTA, CDR2 FQGNSA. The CDR3 runs to 14 residues. The gene calls are TRBV7-2 and TRBJ1-1; no clear D gene. The sequence came from a person between 18 and 59 years old who received the Ad26.COV2.S COVID-19 vaccine or a placebo. Sequenced material: peripheral blood, taken in a trial of Ad26.COV2.S vaccine versus placebo. As DNA, the CDR3 is TGTGCCAGCAGCTCCCAACGGATGAACACTGAAGCTTTCTTT. Its protein product is CASSSQRMNTEAFF.